This record covers a single TCR beta chain. Its antigen remains unidentified. This entry belongs to a study of T cell responses to AZD1222 COVID-19 vaccine. Turning to the study itself: Second-dose intervals of approximately 4 or approximately 12 weeks were pooled. General study findings and limits: It was only after the peak T cell response that any repertoires were sampled. Among AZD1222 vaccinees, only five to seven were seropositive at baseline.

The CDR3 is made up of 16 amino acids. The V gene's germline CDR1 is SGHTA and CDR2 FQGTGA. Deletions cut 4 bases from V and 0 bases from J, with 13 bases between. Measured with immunoSEQ multiplex PCR; TCRdb has only the in-frame clones, and not every one. The sample carries approximately 150,000 clones, about nine tenths recorded once. The specimen comprised peripheral blood, sampled on day 0 of AZD1222 vaccination. This sequence originates from an adult in good health. The V call is TRBV7-3, the J call TRBJ2-1; D remains unclear. The CDR3 reads CASSYVRNRSYNEQFF. CDR3 in DNA: TGTGCCAGCAGCTACGTACGTAACCGCTCCTACAATGAGCAGTTCTTC.